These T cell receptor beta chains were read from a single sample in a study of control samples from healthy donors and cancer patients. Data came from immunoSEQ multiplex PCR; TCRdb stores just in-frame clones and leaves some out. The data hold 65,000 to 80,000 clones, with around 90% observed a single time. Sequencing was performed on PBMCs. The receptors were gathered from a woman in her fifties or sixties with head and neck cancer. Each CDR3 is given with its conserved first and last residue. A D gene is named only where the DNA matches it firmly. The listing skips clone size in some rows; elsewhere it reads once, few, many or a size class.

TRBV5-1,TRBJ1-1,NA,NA,CASSTGPRTTEAFF,TGCGCCAGCAGCACCGGGCCCCGAACCACTGAAGCTTTCTTT
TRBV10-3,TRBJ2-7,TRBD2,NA,CAISSTSSGEQYF,TGTGCCATCAGCTCGACTAGCTCTGGGGAGCAGTACTTC
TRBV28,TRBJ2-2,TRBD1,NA,CASNPGGLTSTGELFF,TGTGCCAGCAATCCAGGGGGTTTGACGAGCACCGGGGAGCTGTTTTTT
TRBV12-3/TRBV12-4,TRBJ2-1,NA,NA,CASSPDGERSPFF,TGTGCCAGCAGTCCTGACGGGGAGCGTTCCCCGTTCTTC
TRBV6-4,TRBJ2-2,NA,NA,CASSDSTLPGTGELFF,TGTGCCAGCAGTGACTCGACCCTACCTGGCACCGGGGAGCTGTTTTTT
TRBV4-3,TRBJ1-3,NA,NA,CASSQGGGGNTIYF,TGCGCCAGCAGCCAAGGTGGCGGCGGAAACACCATATATTTT
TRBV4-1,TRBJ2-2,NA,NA,CASSQEPGRPIGELFF,TGCGCCAGCAGCCAAGAACCGGGACGACCCATCGGGGAGCTGTTTTTT
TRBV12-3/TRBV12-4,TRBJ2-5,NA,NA,CASSTGTQETQYF,TGTGCCAGCAGCACAGGGACACAAGAGACCCAGTACTTC
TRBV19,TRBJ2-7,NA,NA,CATGLPYEQYF,TGTGCTACGGGATTACCCTACGAGCAGTACTTC
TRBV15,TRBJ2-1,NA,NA,CATTQAYYNEQFF,TGTGCCACCACCCAAGCGTATTACAATGAGCAGTTCTTC
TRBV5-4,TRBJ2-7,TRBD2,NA,CASSPSGRSSYEQYF,TGTGCCAGCAGCCCCTCCGGGAGGAGCTCCTACGAGCAGTACTTC
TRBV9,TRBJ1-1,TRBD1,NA,CASSKTSGDSLGGTEAFF,TGTGCCAGCAGCAAGACGAGCGGGGACAGCCTTGGGGGCACTGAAGCTTTCTTT
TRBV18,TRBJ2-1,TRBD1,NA,CASSATGTGNTFF,TGTGCCAGCTCAGCAACCGGGACAGGGAACACGTTCTTC
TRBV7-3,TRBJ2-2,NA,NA,CASSLKGPNTGELFF,TGTGCCAGCAGCTTAAAGGGGCCGAACACCGGGGAGCTGTTTTTT
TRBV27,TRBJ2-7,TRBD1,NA,CASSLKTGTGTIEQYF,TGTGCCAGCAGTTTAAAGACCGGGACAGGGACCATCGAGCAGTACTTC
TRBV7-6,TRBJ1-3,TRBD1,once,CASSLMAYVRGTAQGNTIYF,TGTGCCAGCAGCTTAATGGCGTATGTACGTGGGACAGCCCAAGGAAACACCATATATTTT
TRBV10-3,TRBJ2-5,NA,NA,CAISDGQQETQYF,TGTGCCATCAGTGACGGCCAACAAGAGACCCAGTACTTC
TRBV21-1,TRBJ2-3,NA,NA,CASTVAGGHTDTQYF,TGTGCCAGCACCGTAGCGGGAGGACACACAGATACGCAGTATTTT
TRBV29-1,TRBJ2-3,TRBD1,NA,CSVGQGKTSTDTQYF,TGCAGCGTTGGACAGGGGAAGACTAGCACAGATACGCAGTATTTT
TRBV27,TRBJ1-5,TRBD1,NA,CASSPRKTGGDNQPQHF,TGTGCCAGCAGTCCTCGAAAGACAGGGGGCGACAATCAGCCCCAGCATTTT
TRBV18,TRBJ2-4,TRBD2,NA,CASSPLAGTYDIQYF,TGTGCCAGCTCACCACTAGCGGGAACTTATGACATTCAGTACTTC
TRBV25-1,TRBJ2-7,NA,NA,CASSDSYEQYF,TGTGCCAGCAGTGATTCTTACGAGCAGTACTTC
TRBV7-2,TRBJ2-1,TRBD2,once,CASSSDGRENNEQFF,TGTGCCAGCAGCTCGGACGGGCGGGAGAACAATGAGCAGTTCTTC
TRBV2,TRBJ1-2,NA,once,CASSRVSGDGYTF,TGTGCCAGCAGCCGAGTGTCTGGGGATGGCTACACCTTC
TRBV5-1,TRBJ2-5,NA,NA,CASSLVPGEETQYF,TGCGCCAGCAGCTTGGTCCCAGGGGAAGAGACCCAGTACTTC
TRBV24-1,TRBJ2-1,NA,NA,CATSYRPTSEQFF,TGTGCCACCTCCTACCGGCCTACAAGTGAGCAGTTCTTC
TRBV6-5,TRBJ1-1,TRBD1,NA,CASSSMTGANTEAFF,TGTGCCAGCAGTTCTATGACAGGGGCGAACACTGAAGCTTTCTTT
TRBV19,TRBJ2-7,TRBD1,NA,CASSIEGQAYEQYF,TGTGCCAGTAGTATAGAGGGACAGGCCTACGAGCAGTACTTC
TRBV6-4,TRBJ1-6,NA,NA,CASSDSSAGDNSPLHF,TGTGCCAGCAGTGACTCTTCGGCAGGGGATAATTCACCCCTCCACTTT
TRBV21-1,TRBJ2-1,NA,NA,CASSKGSDEQFF,TGTGCCAGCAGCAAAGGTTCAGATGAGCAGTTCTTC
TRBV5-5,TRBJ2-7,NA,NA,CASFEGSPYFTYEQYF,TGTGCCAGCTTCGAAGGGAGTCCATACTTTACCTACGAGCAGTACTTC
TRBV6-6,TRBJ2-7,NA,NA,CASSADSLSYEQYF,TGTGCCAGCAGTGCCGACTCCCTTTCCTACGAGCAGTACTTC
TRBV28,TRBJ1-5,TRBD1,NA,CASPPRDREVRPQHF,TGTGCCAGCCCGCCCCGGGACAGGGAAGTCCGGCCCCAGCATTTT
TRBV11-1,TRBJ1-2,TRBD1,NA,CASRATGAANYGYTF,TGTGCCAGCAGGGCCACAGGGGCAGCTAACTATGGCTACACCTTC
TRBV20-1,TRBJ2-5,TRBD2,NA,CSASDPYASGYQETQYF,TGCAGTGCTAGTGACCCCTATGCTAGCGGGTACCAAGAGACCCAGTACTTC
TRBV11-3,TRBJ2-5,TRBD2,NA,CASSRVTSGREETQYF,TGTGCCAGCAGCCGGGTGACTAGCGGGAGGGAAGAGACCCAGTACTTC
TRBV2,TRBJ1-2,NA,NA,CASTLGSGYTF,TGTGCCAGCACGTTGGGGAGCGGCTACACCTTC
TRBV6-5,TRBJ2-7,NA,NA,CASSYYPVKYEQYF,TGTGCCAGCAGCTACTACCCGGTAAAGTACGAGCAGTACTTC